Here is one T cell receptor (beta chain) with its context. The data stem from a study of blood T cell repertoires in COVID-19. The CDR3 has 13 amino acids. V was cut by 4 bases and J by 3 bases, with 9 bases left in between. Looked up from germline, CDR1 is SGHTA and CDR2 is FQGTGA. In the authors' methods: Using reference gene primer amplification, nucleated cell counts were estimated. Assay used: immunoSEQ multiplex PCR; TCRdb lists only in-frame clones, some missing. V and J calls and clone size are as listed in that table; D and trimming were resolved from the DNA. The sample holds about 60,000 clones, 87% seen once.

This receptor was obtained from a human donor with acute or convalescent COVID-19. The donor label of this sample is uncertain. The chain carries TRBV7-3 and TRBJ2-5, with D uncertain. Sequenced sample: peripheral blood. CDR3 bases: TGTGCCAGCAGCTCCTCGAGTGAAGAGACCCAGTACTTC. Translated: CASSSSSEETQYF.